This T cell receptor (beta chain) is from a study of blood T cell repertoires in COVID-19. As for the study in general: PBMCs, B-cell-depleted T cells, or T cells were the source of the cDNA or gDNA that made up the material.

In the original processing: It was from reference gene primer amplification that nucleated cell counts were estimated. Repertoires were generated with immunoSEQ multiplex PCR, while TCRdb's copy carries only in-frame clones and drops some. V, J and clone size were drawn from that table, and D and trimming were deduced from the DNA. The repertoire holds around 470,000 clones, with 89% as singletons. Those enrolled in Seattle joined during active infection and were followed longitudinally afterward. Sequenced: peripheral blood. This TCR was sampled from a man aged 18-30 years with COVID-19, enrolled during active disease.

The CDR3: CATSEGPWGNRAGNEQFF. The CDR3 region has the DNA TGTGCCACCAGTGAGGGCCCCTGGGGAAACCGGGCGGGGAATGAGCAGTTCTTC. The chain couples TRBV24-1 to TRBJ2-1; perhaps TRBD2 as D (6 bases). Germline values: CDR1 KGHDR, CDR2 SFDVKD. This CDR3 region has 18 residues. The germline V and J ends were trimmed by 4 bases and 7 bases, with 25 bases remaining between them.